Below are 26 T cell receptor beta chains sequenced from a single sample in a study of glioma-infiltrating T cells after dendritic cell vaccination. Sequencing was performed with immunoSEQ multiplex PCR; in TCRdb, only in-frame clones are kept and a portion is missing. The table shows tens of thousands of clones, with roughly four fifths occurring only once. Stated time point: after dendritic cell vaccination, including at tumor progression/relapse. The specimen was blood, collected after dendritic cell vaccination. The source of these receptors is a human donor with glioblastoma.

The chain uses TRBV2 and TRBJ2-5; D gene uncertain. CDR1 and CDR2 (germline): SNHLY, FYNNEI. V lost 7 bases and J 4 bases, leaving 13 bases between the germline ends. The CDR3 covers 13 residues. This chain's CDR3 is CASTLSERETQYF. CDR3 DNA sequence: TGTGCCAGCACGTTGAGCGAAAGAGAGACCCAGTACTTC.

The V call is TRBV30, the J call TRBJ2-3; 9 positions match TRBD2. Germline assignment: CDR1 GTSNPN and CDR2 SVGIG (reference sequence). V was pared by 2 bases and J by 6 bases, with 6 bases of the junction left unmatched. The CDR3 runs 14 residues. CDR3 sequence: CAWSSTGLADTQYF. For the CDR3, the DNA is TGTGCCTGGAGTTCAACGGGACTAGCCGATACGCAGTATTTT.

The chain joins TRBV19 to TRBJ1-2, with D tentatively TRBD1 (5 bases). V shed 3 bases and J shed 7 bases, with 12 bases lying between them. CDR3 length: 13 residues. The germline V gene encodes CDR1 LNHDA and CDR2 SQIVND (reference sequence). The CDR3 reads CASSITQGSGYTF. CDR3 bases: TGTGCCAGTAGTATTACTCAGGGTAGTGGCTACACCTTC.

This sequence joins TRBV7-2 and TRBJ2-6, with 12 bases that match TRBD1. The V segment lost 4 bases and the J segment 2 bases; nucleotides outside the gene matches: 9. The CDR3 sequence is 19 residues long. Looked up from germline, CDR1 is SGHTA and CDR2 is FQGNSA. The CDR3 nucleotides are TGTGCCAGCAGCTCATACTGGGACAGGGGGCAGGCTGGGGCCAACGTCCTGACTTTC. Amino acid sequence: CASSSYWDRGQAGANVLTF.

V gene TRBV7-8 combines with J gene TRBJ2-7; TRBD2 matches 14 bases. Per the germline V gene, CDR1 is SGHVS and CDR2 is FQNEAQ. V shed 5 bases and J 4 bases; nucleotides not matched to a gene: 7. The CDR3 runs 16 residues. CDR3 sequence (DNA): TGTGCCAGCAGCCGTGGGACTAGCGGGGGCCAATACGAGCAGTACTTC. Encoded protein: CASSRGTSGGQYEQYF.

This chain links TRBV4-3 with TRBJ1-2, with D possibly TRBD1 on 6 matching bases. Germline CDR1 and CDR2: LGHNA and YSLEER. Between the trimmed V and J ends, which lost 0 bases and 4 bases, there was a span of 15 bases. This CDR3 is built from 16 residues. The CDR3 region is CASSQDTFGGAYGYTF. CDR3 in DNA: TGCGCCAGCAGCCAAGATACCTTTGGGGGCGCCTATGGCTACACCTTC.

This sequence joins TRBV7-2 and TRBJ2-1, with D perhaps TRBD2 (6 bases). The CDR3 is 17 residues long. In germline, CDR1 is SGHTA, CDR2 FQGNSA. Trimming pared 1 base from V and 4 bases from J, leaving 17 bases between. CDR3 coding DNA: TGTGCCAGCAGCTTAGGCGGGGCTGCCCTACAATACAATGAGCAGTTCTTC. It yields the protein CASSLGGAALQYNEQFF.

The V and J genes are TRBV27 and TRBJ2-1; no definite D call. Germline assignment: CDR1 MNHEY and CDR2 SMNVEV (reference sequence). This CDR3 has 15 residues. V lost 1 base to trimming and J lost 3 bases, with 10 bases between them. CDR3 region: CASSLFLLSYNEQFF. CDR3 bases: TGTGCCAGCAGTTTATTTCTGCTGAGCTACAATGAGCAGTTCTTC.

This chain connects TRBV5-1 to TRBJ1-2; D uncertain. The V gene lost 0 bases and the J gene lost 3 bases, with 6 bases spanning the gap. CDR1 is SGHRS, CDR2 YFSETQ, per germline. The CDR3 covers 13 residues. The CDR3 here is CASSLGEDYGYTF. CDR3 nucleotide sequence: TGCGCCAGCAGCTTGGGAGAGGACTATGGCTACACCTTC. Filled out from reference TRBV5-1 and TRBJ1-2, the complete variable domain reads KAGVTQTPRYLIKTRGQQVTLSCSPISGHRSVSWYQQTPGQGLQFLFEYFSETQRNKGNFPGRFSGRQFSNSRSEMNVSTLELGDSALYLCASSLGEDYGYTFGSGTRLTVV.

The chain is built from TRBV5-6 and TRBJ1-2; 11 positions match TRBD1. The ends lost 4 bases at V and 5 bases at J; junction bases unmatched: 7. Germline lookup yields CDR1 SGHDT and CDR2 YYEEEE. CDR3 length equals 15 residues. CDR3 loop: CASSEGGQGGYGYTF. The CDR3, as DNA: TGTGCCAGCAGCGAGGGGGGACAGGGGGGATATGGCTACACCTTC.

The chain employs TRBV6-1 and TRBJ2-5, with D possibly matching TRBD1 (6 bases). The V gene's germline CDR1 is MNHNS and CDR2 SASEGT. The CDR3 spans 15 residues. V gave up 4 bases and J gave up 3 bases, with 15 bases separating them. CDR3 sequence: CASSGNRVGEETQYF. The CDR3 coding sequence is TGTGCCAGCAGTGGAAACAGGGTGGGGGAAGAGACCCAGTACTTC.

The V and J genes are TRBV19 and TRBJ2-1; 7 bases map to TRBD1. After removal of 3 bases from V and 4 bases from J, the junction contained 3 bases not matched to a gene. The CDR3 length is 14 residues. Germline CDR1 reads LNHDA; CDR2 reads SQIVND (reference sequence). CDR3 bases: TGTGCCAGTAGTATTGGGGACAGATACAATGAGCAGTTCTTC. It specifies CASSIGDRYNEQFF.

This clone was seen a few times. The chain has TRBV20-1 and TRBJ2-3; tentatively, D is TRBD2 (5 bases). Germline V gives CDR1 DFQATT, CDR2 SNEGSKA (reference sequence). Trimming removed 4 bases at V and 6 bases at J, with 8 bases between. The CDR3 consists of 11 residues. The chain's CDR3 is CSAIPGDTQYF. The CDR3 DNA reads TGCAGTGCTATTCCGGGGGATACGCAGTATTTT.

V and J are TRBV6-5 and TRBJ1-2; 8 positions agree with TRBD1. Looked up from germline, CDR1 is MNHEY and CDR2 is SVGAGI. J lost 7 bases, V lost 2 bases, and 9 bases had no gene match. The CDR3 extends over 15 amino acids. Written as DNA, the CDR3 is TGTGCCAGCAGTTACGGGAGGGGGCAGGGGGCTGGCTACACCTTC. This encodes CASSYGRGQGAGYTF.

The chain links TRBV5-1 to TRBJ2-1, with TRBD2 identical over 11 bases. The CDR3 is 19 residues long. From germline, CDR1 is SGHRS and CDR2 YFSETQ. With 2 bases clipped from V and 0 bases from J, the junction kept 10 bases outside the gene matches. The CDR3 region is CASSFTGTSGRSSYNEQFF. The CDR3 nucleotides read TGCGCCAGCAGCTTCACCGGGACTAGCGGCCGAAGCTCCTACAATGAGCAGTTCTTC.

This clone came up once. The rearrangement uses TRBV5-6 and TRBJ2-5; tentative D call: TRBD2 (7 bases). The CDR3 is made up of 16 amino acids. V shed 4 bases and J shed 4 bases, with 20 bases lying between them. Germline-derived CDR1 and CDR2 are SGHDT and YYEEEE. The CDR3 loop is CASSDRGGAGRETQYF. The DNA for the CDR3 is TGTGCCAGCAGCGACCGCGGGGGCGCGGGGCGAGAGACCCAGTACTTC. Based on the CDR3 plus reference TRBV5-6 and TRBJ2-5, the full variable domain is DAGVTQSPTHLIKTRGQQVTLRCSPKSGHDTVSWYQQALGQGPQFIFQYYEEEERQRGNFPDRFSGHQFPNYSSELNVNALLLGDSALYLCASSDRGGAGRETQYFGPGTRLLVL.

The J gene is TRBJ1-5, the V gene TRBV18; tentatively, D is TRBD1 (5 bases). The CDR3 sequence is 14 residues long. Germline V gives CDR1 KGHSH, CDR2 LQKENI. V shed 6 bases and J shed 0 bases, with 9 bases lying between them. CDR3 amino acids: CASSEGDSNQPQHF. CDR3 bases: TGTGCCAGCTCTGAAGGGGATAGCAATCAGCCCCAGCATTTT.

With respect to this clone: One end of the junction does not line up with germline, which may come from a read error. The chain joins TRBV16 to TRBJ1-6; TRBD1 is a possible D gene (5 bases). Germline CDR1 is KGHSY and CDR2 is FQNENV. The CDR3 spans 15 residues. CDR3 nucleotide sequence: TGTGCCAGCATCAGAGACGGAGGGGCTAATTCACCCCTCCATTTT. Amino acid sequence: CASIRDGGANSPLHF.

V usage is TRBV18 and J usage is TRBJ1-2; D is perhaps TRBD1 (6 bases). The V end was cut by 6 bases, the J end by 8 bases, with 16 bases between. Germline lookup yields CDR1 KGHSH and CDR2 LQKENI. The CDR3 runs to 13 residues. CDR3 region: CASSPDSPLGYTF. In nucleotides, the CDR3 is TGTGCCAGCTCCCCGGACAGCCCGCTCGGCTACACCTTC.

The V call is TRBV27, the J call TRBJ2-7; D is unresolved. The CDR3 extends over 15 amino acids. CDR1 and CDR2 (germline): MNHEY, SMNVEV (reference sequence). Trimming removed 0 bases at V and 3 bases at J, with 12 bases between. CDR3 amino acids: CASSLSGQPNYEQYF. In nucleotides, the CDR3 is TGTGCCAGCAGTTTATCGGGCCAGCCAAACTACGAGCAGTACTTC.

V is TRBV5-1 and J is TRBJ1-3, with D uncertain. CDR1 and CDR2 (germline): SGHRS, YFSETQ. V was trimmed by 3 bases and J by 0 bases, leaving 4 bases between them. This CDR3 has 13 residues. The CDR3 DNA sequence: TGCGCCAGCAGCTCCAGCTCTGGAAACACCATATATTTT. This gives the protein CASSSSSGNTIYF. Variable domain in full (rest from reference TRBV5-1 and TRBJ1-3): KAGVTQTPRYLIKTRGQQVTLSCSPISGHRSVSWYQQTPGQGLQFLFEYFSETQRNKGNFPGRFSGRQFSNSRSEMNVSTLELGDSALYLCASSSSSGNTIYFGEGSWLTVV.

The chain links TRBV13 to TRBJ1-1, with TRBD1 matching over 7 bases. The CDR3 is 16 amino acids. The V gene end was trimmed by 4 bases and the J gene end by 4 bases; junction bases not matched to a gene: 12. From germline, CDR1 is PRHDT and CDR2 FYEKMQ (reference sequence). The DNA of the CDR3 is TGTGCCAGCAGCTCGTTCCCAGGGGGGATGGTCACTGAAGCTTTCTTT. This translates into CASSSFPGGMVTEAFF.

The chain couples TRBV6-1 to TRBJ1-2; D perhaps matches TRBD1 (6 bases). CDR3 length: 14 amino acids. CDR1 is MNHNS, CDR2 SASEGT, per germline. The ends were cut back, 6 bases at V and 3 bases at J, with 14 bases in the middle. DNA for the CDR3: TGTGCCAGCAGGCGTTCGACAGGAGACTATGGCTACACCTTC. Protein product: CASRRSTGDYGYTF.

J is TRBJ1-1 and V is TRBV30; TRBD1 agrees at 8 bases. This CDR3 region has 14 residues. Germline values: CDR1 GTSNPN, CDR2 SVGIG (reference sequence). With 0 bases clipped from V and 5 bases from J, the junction kept 5 bases outside the gene matches. CDR3 bases: TGTGCCTGGAGTGTAGACAGGGGCGAGACTGAAGCTTTCTTT. Amino acid sequence: CAWSVDRGETEAFF.

The chain couples TRBV2 to TRBJ1-2; no reliable D call. CDR1 is SNHLY and CDR2 is FYNNEI in the germline V gene. There are 16 residues in the CDR3. The V gene lost 1 base and the J gene lost 4 bases, with 16 bases spanning the gap. CDR3 residues: CASSEETTHSPYGYTF. As DNA, the CDR3 is TGTGCCAGCAGTGAAGAGACAACTCATTCCCCCTATGGCTACACCTTC.

This chain uses TRBV7-2 with TRBJ1-5; 7 nucleotides line up with TRBD1. CDR3 length: 16 residues. V gave up 2 bases and J gave up 5 bases; unmatched junction bases: 9. Germline-derived CDR1 and CDR2 are SGHTA and FQGNSA. For the CDR3, the DNA is TGTGCCAGCAGCTTAATAGGGGGCGTGAACTATCAGCCCCAGCATTTT. Its protein product is CASSLIGGVNYQPQHF.